The entry below gives a single TCR beta chain sequence along with its context. No antigen is known for it. Qualities for individual bases were not recorded, and no much larger clone is one base off. The data derive from a study of a mutant IDH1 vaccine in newly diagnosed glioma (dated by TCRdb to the early 2020s). About the study as a whole: Eight vaccinations were administered to patients in weeks 1, 3, 5, 7, 11, 15, 19 and 23, corresponding to visits V03 through V10. Longitudinal TCRB deep sequencing was performed for about two dozen treated patients wherever samples were available for exploratory analyses. Prior to enrollment, standard therapy consisting of radiotherapy alone, temozolomide alone, or radiochemotherapy with temozolomide had been administered to patients, with the combination being received by most patients. Peripheral blood was drawn at six visits: V03 (baseline), V05, V07, V10, V12 and V13. The approximately 32 treated patients were 62.5% male and around 38% female, with a mean age of 40.4 years. Vaccination started 4-6 weeks after radiotherapy alone, or was given together with temozolomide cycles in the groups whose treatment included chemotherapy. Study-wide conclusions, independent of this receptor: Across multiple MHC alleles, vaccine-induced immune responses were seen in about 93% of patients. Availability determined which PBMC samples were chosen for TCRB deep sequencing. According to the authors, sample limitations meant that analyses of patient blood samples could not be reproduced. Changes in the top peripheral T cell clonotypes picked up by TCRB sequencing did not appear to be linked to pseudoprogression.

The library was obtained by the immunoSEQ multiplex PCR assay. Rearranged TCR beta chain sequences were amplified using the hsTCRB Kit according to the manufacturer's protocol. Sequencing of TCRB libraries was carried out on an Illumina MiSeq. Concerning the study's data processing: The proprietary platform of the kit vendor was used for demultiplexing, trimming and gene mapping. In its TCRdb copy, this immuneACCESS table keeps in-frame sequences only and misses some clones. Where compared with another copy, unresolved V genes explain less than half of these, and the others have no known cause. The DNA gave D and trimming, while V, J and clone size come from that table. The sample table records roughly 40,000 clones; 91% of these occur just once. The top ten clones comprise approximately 2.4% of the sample. Trimming accounts for 4 bases at V and 5 bases at J, while the number of junction bases matched to no gene is 12. Spanning cysteine to phenylalanine, the CDR3 consists of 16 amino acids. Only the CDR3 DNA is retained, 48 bases long and in frame from the first base. CDR1 and CDR2 were assigned from the germline V gene as SGHRS and YFSETQ.

This specimen's time point label, interpreted: week 5, during vaccination. Each vaccine dose was 300 ug of a 20-mer mutant IDH1 peptide in Montanide, given subcutaneously with topical imiquimod. Newly diagnosed WHO grade 3 or 4 IDH1-mutant astrocytomas showing loss of nuclear ATRX were present in the donors. The samples were drawn from NOA16, a multicentre, single-arm, open-label phase I trial in Germany that tested a mutant IDH1 peptide vaccine in humans for the first time. The DNeasy Blood and Tissue Kit was used to extract genomic DNA from EDTA blood for TCRB sequencing. This TCR came from a man in his forties or fifties with glioma. The material sequenced was PBMCs, taken from a glioma patient whose treatment included an IDH1 peptide vaccine. This receptor chain uses TRBV5-1 and TRBJ1-2; 9 bases in the middle match TRBD1. The DNA sequence is given as TGCGCCAGCAGCCTCCGGACAGGGGCCGTTGGGTATGGCTACACCTTC. Its protein is CASSLRTGAVGYGYTF.